This TCR beta chain was sequenced during a study of OX40 agonist ivuxolimab in advanced cancers. Study in general: Ivuxolimab doses were 0.01, 0.1, 0.3, 1.5, 3 or 10 mg/kg every 2 weeks.

Patients had blood sampled at baseline and again on cycle 4 day 1 and cycle 7 day 1. General observations from the study: With doses of 0.1 to 3.0 mg/kg, CD4+ and CD8+ blood T cells had undergone clonal expansion by week 6. The study did not work out the antigen specificity of the expanded peripheral T cells.

Regarding this clone: Its cognate antigen is unknown.

V lost 8 bases and J 5 bases, leaving 19 bases between the germline ends. Germline CDR1 is SEHNR and CDR2 is FQNEAQ (reference sequence). The CDR3 spans 15 residues. TCRdb keeps only in-frame clones here, not all; method: immunoSEQ multiplex PCR. The sample holds some 100,000 clones, about nine tenths seen once. The TCR was taken from an adult with an advanced solid tumor such as melanoma, head and neck, liver or kidney cancer. The chain links TRBV7-9 to TRBJ2-1, with D possibly TRBD1 on 5 matching bases. This specimen consisted of CD4+ or CD8+ T cells sorted from blood, obtained in a trial of the OX40 agonist ivuxolimab. CDR3 in DNA: TGTGCCAGCTCCACCCAGGGATTACGGAACAATGAGCAGTTCTTC. Translation: CASSTQGLRNNEQFF.